This T cell receptor (beta chain) was obtained from a study of blood T cell repertoires in COVID-19. Study summary: Acute and convalescent COVID-19 specimens originated in the United States, Italy and Spain. Sample material is recorded as cDNA or gDNA derived from T cells, B-cell-depleted T cells, or PBMCs.

The CDR3 runs 16 residues. Authors' analysis steps: How many nucleated cells were present was estimated from reference gene primer amplification. The protocol was immunoSEQ multiplex PCR, while the TCRdb copy is restricted to in-frame clones and leaves out a portion. The DNA was the basis for D and trimming; V, J and clone size are from that table. This table holds 85,000 to 130,000 clones, about four fifths found once. The chain recombines TRBV1 with TRBJ2-7; the table's TRBD1 call for D was not verified on the DNA. TRBV1 is flagged as a pseudogene. The specimen sequenced was peripheral blood. The sequence was obtained from a woman older than 75 with active or convalescent COVID-19. The CDR3 nucleotides are TGCACCAGCAGCCAAGAAGGGGGACCGCTCCGCTACGAGCAGTACTTC. Protein sequence: CTSSQEGGPLRYEQYF.